This T cell receptor beta chain was sequenced during a study of cytomegalovirus exposure and HLA in healthy donors. Clones were sequenced by immunoSEQ multiplex PCR, and TCRdb holds only the in-frame ones, with some missing. The table shows some 340,000 clones, with about 85% occurring only once. The study, taken as a whole, reports: In vitro confirmation showed three CMV-associated chains to be CMV antigen specific. Reported results showed that the classifier diagnosed cytomegalovirus status with high specificity and sensitivity.

As concerns this clone: Its antigen is not identified.

Germline values: CDR1 SNHLY, CDR2 FYNNEI. The CDR3 spans 16 residues. Losses at the gene ends were 3 bases for V and 5 bases for J; bases not matched to a gene: 10. Separation from the roughly 670-subject first cohort characterized the roughly 130-subject validation cohort, to which the donors belonged. The V gene is TRBV2, the J gene TRBJ2-1; 7 bases map to TRBD2. Sequenced sample: PBMCs. The receptor was derived from a young woman in good health and CMV-seropositive. The chain's CDR3 is CASSDRRGVSNNEQFF. In nucleotides, the CDR3 is TGTGCCAGCAGTGATCGACGGGGGGTTTCCAACAATGAGCAGTTCTTC.